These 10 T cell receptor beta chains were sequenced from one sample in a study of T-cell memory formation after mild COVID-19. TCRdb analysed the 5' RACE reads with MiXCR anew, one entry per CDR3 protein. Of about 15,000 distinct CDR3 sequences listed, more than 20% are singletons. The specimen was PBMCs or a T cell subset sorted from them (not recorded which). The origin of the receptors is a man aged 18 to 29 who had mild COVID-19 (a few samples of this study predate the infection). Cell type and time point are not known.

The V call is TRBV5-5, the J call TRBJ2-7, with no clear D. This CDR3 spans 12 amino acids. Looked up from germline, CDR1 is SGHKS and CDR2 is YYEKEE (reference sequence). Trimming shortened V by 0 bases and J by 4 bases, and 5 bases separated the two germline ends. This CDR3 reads CASSLGGYEQYV. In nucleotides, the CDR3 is TGTGCCAGCAGCTTGGGAGGTTACGAGCAGTACGTC.

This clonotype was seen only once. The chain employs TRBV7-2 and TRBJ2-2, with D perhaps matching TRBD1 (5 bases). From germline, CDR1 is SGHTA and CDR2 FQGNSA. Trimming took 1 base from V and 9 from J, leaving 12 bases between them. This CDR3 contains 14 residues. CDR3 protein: CASSLGAGNRELFF. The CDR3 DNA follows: TGTGCCAGCAGCTTAGGGGCAGGGAATCGGGAGCTGTTTTTT.

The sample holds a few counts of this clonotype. This CDR3 reads CASRHRHSSTDTQYF. Here the CDR3 DNA reads TGTGCCAGCAGACACAGACATTCTAGCACAGATACGCAGTATTTT. The V and J genes are TRBV11-2 and TRBJ2-3; D ambiguous. Germline-derived CDR1 and CDR2 are SGHAT and FQNNGV. V lost 6 bases and J 0 bases, leaving 13 bases between the germline ends. The CDR3 is made up of 15 amino acids.

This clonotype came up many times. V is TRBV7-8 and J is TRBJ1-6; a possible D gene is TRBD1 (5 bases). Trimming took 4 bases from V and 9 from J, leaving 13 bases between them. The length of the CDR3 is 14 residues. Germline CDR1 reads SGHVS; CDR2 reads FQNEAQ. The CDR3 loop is CASSYGAEGSPLHF. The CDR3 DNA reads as TGTGCCAGCAGCTACGGGGCAGAGGGTTCACCCCTCCACTTT.

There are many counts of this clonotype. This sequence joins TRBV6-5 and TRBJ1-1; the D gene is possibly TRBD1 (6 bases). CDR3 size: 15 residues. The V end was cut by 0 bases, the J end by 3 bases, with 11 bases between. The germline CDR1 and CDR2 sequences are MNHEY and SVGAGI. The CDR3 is CASSYSAGADTEAFF. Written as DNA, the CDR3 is TGTGCCAGCAGTTACTCGGCAGGGGCGGACACTGAAGCTTTCTTT.

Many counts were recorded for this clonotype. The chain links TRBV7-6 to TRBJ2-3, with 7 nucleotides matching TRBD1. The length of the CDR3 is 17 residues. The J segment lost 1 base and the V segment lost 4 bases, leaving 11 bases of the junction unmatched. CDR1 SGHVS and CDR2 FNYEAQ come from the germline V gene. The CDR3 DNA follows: TGTGCCAGCAGCTCACTTTGGACAGGTCCGGGCACAGATACGCAGTATTTT. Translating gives CASSSLWTGPGTDTQYF.

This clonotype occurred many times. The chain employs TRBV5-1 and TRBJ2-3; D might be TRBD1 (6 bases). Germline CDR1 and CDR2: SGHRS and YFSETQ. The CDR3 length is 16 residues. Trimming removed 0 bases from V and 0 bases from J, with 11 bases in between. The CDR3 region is CASSLGQGSSTDTQYF. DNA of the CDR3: TGCGCCAGCAGCTTGGGCCAGGGGTCTAGCACAGATACGCAGTATTTT.

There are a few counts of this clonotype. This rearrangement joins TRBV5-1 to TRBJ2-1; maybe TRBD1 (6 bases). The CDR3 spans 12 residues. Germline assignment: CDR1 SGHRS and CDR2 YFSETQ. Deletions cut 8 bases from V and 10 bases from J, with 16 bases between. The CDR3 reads CASTGTRFEQFF. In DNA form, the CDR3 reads TGCGCCAGTACCGGGACAAGATTCGAGCAGTTCTTC.

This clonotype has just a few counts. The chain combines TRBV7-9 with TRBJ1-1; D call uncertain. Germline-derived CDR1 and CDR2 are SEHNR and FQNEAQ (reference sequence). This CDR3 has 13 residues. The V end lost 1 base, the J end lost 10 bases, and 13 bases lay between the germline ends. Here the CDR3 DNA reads TGTGCCAGCAGCTTAGGTGGCTGGGTCGGAGCTTTCTTT. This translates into CASSLGGWVGAFF.

In nucleotides, the CDR3 is TGTGCCAGCAGCTTAACAGCCCGCTACGAGCAGTACGTC. Translation gives CASSLTARYEQYV. The rearrangement links TRBV7-8 to TRBJ2-7; D uncertain. Germline loops: CDR1 SGHVS, CDR2 FQNEAQ. The CDR3 is 13 amino acids. V gave up 2 bases and J gave up 3 bases, with 8 bases separating them.